A selection of T cell receptor beta chains follows, all from one sample in a study of CD8 T cells in ankylosing spondylitis. TCRdb processed the 5' RACE reads anew with MiXCR; each CDR3 protein has one entry. The sample gives approximately 290,000 distinct CDR3 sequences, more than 20% of which show up once; 3.5% is in the top ten. Source material: blood, either unsorted or a sorted T cell fraction (not recorded which). The receptors shown here come from a female donor with ankylosing spondylitis or in good health (not recorded which). CDR3s include the opening cysteine and the closing phenylalanine or tryptophan. D genes are given only for firm matches. Part of the rows lack a size; the others show once, few, many or a class for expanded clones.

cdr3_aa	cdr3_nt	d_call	v_call	j_call	clone_size
CASSLDPAEPSTQYF	TGTGCCAGCAGCTTAGATCCAGCGGAGCCCTCGACCCAGTACTTC	.	TRBV7-2	TRBJ2-5	.
CASSPGRSPLHF	TGTGCCAGTAGCCCCGGACGTTCACCCCTCCACTTT	.	TRBV19	TRBJ1-6	.
CSARTTGVSGYTF	TGCAGCGCACGAACCACAGGGGTGAGCGGCTACACCTTC	TRBD1	TRBV29-1	TRBJ1-2	many
CASMKRGLYEQYF	TGTGCCAGCATGAAGCGGGGCCTGTACGAGCAGTACTTC	TRBD2	TRBV6-1	TRBJ2-7	many
CASSLGLAEGSSYNEQFF	TGTGCCAGCAGCTTGGGACTAGCGGAAGGAAGCTCCTACAATGAGCAGTTCTTC	TRBD2	TRBV13	TRBJ2-1	.
CSAEGGLAGNTQYF	TGCAGTGCCGAGGGAGGGTTAGCGGGAAATACGCAGTATTTT	TRBD2	TRBV20-1	TRBJ2-3	few
CSAAFSGGVGELFF	TGCAGTGCTGCCTTTTCCGGAGGGGTCGGGGAGCTGTTTTTT	.	TRBV20-1	TRBJ2-2	.
CASSPRGLGGYNEQFF	TGTGCCAGCAGCCCACGAGGACTAGGGGGTTACAATGAGCAGTTCTTC	.	TRBV7-9	TRBJ2-1	.
CASSSSGPSSRYEQYF	TGTGCCAGCAGCTCTAGCGGACCATCCTCCCGCTACGAGCAGTACTTC	TRBD2	TRBV7-2	TRBJ2-7	.
CASRTGPHSEVFF	TGTGCCAGCCGCACAGGACCCCACAGTGAGGTGTTCTTC	.	TRBV6-1	TRBJ2-1	.
CSAEREGEQYF	TGCAGTGCCGAAAGGGAAGGCGAGCAGTACTTC	.	TRBV20-1	TRBJ2-7	few
CASSELGRQDGEAFF	TGTGCCAGCAGTGAATTGGGACGACAGGATGGTGAAGCTTTCTTT	.	TRBV6-1	TRBJ1-1	.
CASGFAISGKGFNEQFF	TGTGCTAGTGGTTTTGCCATCAGCGGTAAGGGTTTTAATGAGCAGTTCTTC	.	TRBV12-5	TRBJ2-1	few
CASSYSSGQGHYEQYF	TGTGCCAGCAGTTACTCGTCAGGGCAGGGGCACTACGAGCAGTACTTC	.	TRBV6-5	TRBJ2-7	.
CSASRRLRGTSDEQYF	TGCAGTGCTAGCCGGCGCTTACGCGGGACTAGCGACGAGCAGTACTTC	TRBD2	TRBV20-1	TRBJ2-7	.
CASSARTGYEQYF	TGTGCCAGCAGCGCCCGGACTGGCTACGAGCAGTACTTC	.	TRBV7-2	TRBJ2-7	many
CASSRRLAGADEQYF	TGTGCCAGCAGCCGACGACTAGCGGGAGCAGACGAGCAGTACTTC	TRBD2	TRBV14	TRBJ2-7	.
CASSPPGLYGYTF	TGTGCCAGCAGTCCTCCGGGACTATATGGCTACACCTTC	.	TRBV28	TRBJ1-2	.
CASSDGGNIQYF	TGCGCCAGCAGTGACGGTGGAAACATTCAGTACTTC	.	TRBV10-1	TRBJ2-4	.
CASSPKLRLTDTQYF	TGTGCCAGCAGCCCCAAGCTCCGACTCACAGATACGCAGTATTTT	.	TRBV7-9	TRBJ2-3	many
CASSLLSIVGYTF	TGTGCCAGCAGTCTATTATCAATTGTAGGCTACACCTTC	.	TRBV7-2	TRBJ1-2	few
CASRPRRASDTQYF	TGTGCCAGCAGACCCAGACGAGCGTCAGATACGCAGTATTTT	.	TRBV6-2/TRBV6-3	TRBJ2-3	.
CASSLGVTRYNEQFF	TGTGCCAGCAGCTTAGGGGTGACTCGATACAATGAGCAGTTCTTC	.	TRBV7-3	TRBJ2-1	few
CASSLPTSEQETQYF	TGTGCCAGCAGTTTACCGACTAGCGAGCAAGAGACCCAGTACTTC	TRBD2	TRBV12-3/TRBV12-4	TRBJ2-5	few
CASRGSSYNEQFF	TGTGCCAGCAGGGGTAGCTCCTACAATGAGCAGTTCTTC	.	TRBV6-2/TRBV6-3	TRBJ2-1	many
CASSRPKGQETQYF	TGTGCCAGCAGCCGTCCCAAGGGCCAAGAGACCCAGTACTTC	.	TRBV12-3/TRBV12-4	TRBJ2-5	few
CASTEPGRAEQYF	TGTGCCAGCACCGAACCCGGGAGGGCCGAGCAGTACTTC	TRBD2	TRBV7-2	TRBJ2-7	.
CASSASGRNSYEQYF	TGTGCCAGCAGCGCTAGCGGGAGGAACTCCTACGAGCAGTACTTC	TRBD2	TRBV11-2	TRBJ2-7	.
CASSYSNRAGGYTF	TGTGCCAGCAGTTACTCTAACAGGGCCGGCGGCTACACCTTC	.	TRBV6-5	TRBJ1-2	.